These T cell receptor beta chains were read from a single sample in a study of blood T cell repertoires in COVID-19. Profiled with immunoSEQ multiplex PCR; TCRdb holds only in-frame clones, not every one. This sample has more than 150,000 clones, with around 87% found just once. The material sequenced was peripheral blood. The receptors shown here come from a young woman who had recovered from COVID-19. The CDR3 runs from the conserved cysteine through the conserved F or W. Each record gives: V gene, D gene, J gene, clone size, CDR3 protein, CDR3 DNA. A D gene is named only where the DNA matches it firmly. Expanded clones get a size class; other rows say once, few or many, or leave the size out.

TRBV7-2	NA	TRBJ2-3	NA	CASSLFVSSTDTQYF	TGTGCCAGCAGCTTATTTGTGAGTTCGACAGATACGCAGTATTTT
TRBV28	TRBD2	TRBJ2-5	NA	CASREGRGIETQYF	TGTGCCAGCAGGGAGGGGCGGGGGATAGAGACCCAGTACTTC
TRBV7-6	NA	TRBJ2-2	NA	CASSLDLDGELFF	TGTGCCAGCAGCTTAGATTTAGATGGGGAGCTGTTTTTT
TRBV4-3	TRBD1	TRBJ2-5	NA	CASSQLWTGRETQYF	TGCGCCAGCAGCCAACTTTGGACAGGACGAGAGACCCAGTACTTC
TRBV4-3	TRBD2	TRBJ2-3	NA	CASSHSPSGVVTDTQYF	TGCGCCAGCAGCCACTCGCCGAGCGGGGTTGTTACAGATACGCAGTATTTT
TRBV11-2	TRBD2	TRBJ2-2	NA	CASKREIYTGELFF	TGTGCCAGCAAGCGGGAGATCTACACCGGGGAGCTGTTTTTT
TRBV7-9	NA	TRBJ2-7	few	CASSSVWGAYEQYF	TGTGCCAGCAGCTCCGTCTGGGGAGCCTACGAGCAGTACTTC
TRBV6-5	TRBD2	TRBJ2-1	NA	CASSYSGGGAPNEQFF	TGTGCCAGCAGTTACTCGGGCGGGGGGGCCCCCAATGAGCAGTTCTTC
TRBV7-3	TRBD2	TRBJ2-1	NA	CASSLTGLAATYNEQFF	TGTGCCAGCAGCCTGACGGGACTAGCGGCCACCTACAATGAGCAGTTCTTC
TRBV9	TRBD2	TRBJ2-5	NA	CASSVSLAGEETQYF	TGTGCCAGCAGCGTAAGTCTAGCGGGAGAAGAGACCCAGTACTTC
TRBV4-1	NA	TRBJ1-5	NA	CASSQDKTGTRPQHF	TGCGCCAGCAGCCAAGATAAAACAGGGACACGGCCCCAGCATTTT
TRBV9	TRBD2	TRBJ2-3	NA	CASSTSGGAGDTQYF	TGTGCCAGCAGCACTAGCGGGGGGGCCGGAGATACGCAGTATTTT
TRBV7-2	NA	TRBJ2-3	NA	CASSSFRQSNTDTQYF	TGTGCCAGCAGCTCATTCCGACAGAGTAACACAGATACGCAGTATTTT
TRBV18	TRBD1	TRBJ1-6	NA	CASSAGTGASPLHF	TGTGCCAGCTCAGCCGGGACAGGGGCTTCACCCCTCCACTTT
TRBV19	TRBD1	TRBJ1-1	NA	CASTKGGGRDRDLPEAFF	TGTGCCAGTACCAAAGGTGGGGGTCGGGACAGGGATTTGCCTGAAGCTTTCTTT
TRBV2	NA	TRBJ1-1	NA	CASRMSPVNAEAFF	TGTGCCAGCAGGATGAGCCCTGTGAACGCTGAAGCTTTCTTT
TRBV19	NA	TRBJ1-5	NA	CASRPQGLNQPQHF	TGTGCCAGTAGACCTCAGGGGCTAAATCAGCCCCAGCATTTT